Sequencing of this TCR beta chain was carried out in a study of PD-L1 blockade in urothelial cancer. The table came from immunoSEQ multiplex PCR; TCRdb's copy has only in-frame clones and leaves some out. The table includes tens of thousands of clones, around 91% detected once. Time point meaning: pretreatment peripheral blood. Per germline, CDR1 SGHAT and CDR2 FQNNGV. V lost 0 bases and J lost 7, with 10 bases in between. CDR3 length: 13 amino acids. The clonotype comes from a man in his 60s with urothelial cancer. The material sequenced was PBMCs, taken around atezolizumab (anti-PD-L1) treatment. This chain links TRBV11-2 with TRBJ2-7; a possible D gene is TRBD2 (5 bases). CDR3 protein: CASSLDDRREQYF. CDR3 nucleotide sequence: TGTGCCAGCAGCTTAGACGATAGGAGGGAGCAGTACTTC. Combining the CDR3 with reference TRBV11-2 and TRBJ2-7 gives the whole variable domain EAGVAQSPRYKIIEKRQSVAFWCNPISGHATLYWYQQILGQGPKLLIQFQNNGVVDDSQLPKDRFSAERLKGVDSTLKIQPAKLEDSAVYLCASSLDDRREQYFGPGTRLTVT.